This TCR beta chain was recovered during a study of blood T cell repertoires in COVID-19. Study as a whole: Material from acute and convalescent COVID-19 was sourced from the United States, Italy and Spain. Sources were T cells, B-cell-depleted T cells, or PBMCs; the material itself was cDNA or gDNA.

Source study methods: Researchers report that nucleated cell counts were estimated from reference gene primer amplification. Some clones are missing from TCRdb's copy, which holds only in-frame ones; the method was immunoSEQ multiplex PCR. The DNA was the basis for D and trimming; V, J and clone size are from that table. The sample shows roughly 150,000 clones, around four fifths of them seen only once. Seattle researchers signed up patients amid active infection and tracked them longitudinally. The sequence derives from an elderly woman with COVID-19, enrolled during active disease. The sequenced sample consisted of peripheral blood.

The CDR3 region has the DNA TGTGCCAGCAGCTCGATGAGCGGGGGTCAGCCCCAGCATTTT. Translating gives CASSSMSGGQPQHF. V gene TRBV7-2 combines with J gene TRBJ1-5; TRBD1 is a possible D gene (5 bases). From germline, CDR1 is SGHTA and CDR2 FQGNSA. V was pared by 4 bases and J by 6 bases, with 13 bases between. The CDR3 extends over 14 amino acids. Full variable domain (rest looked up from reference TRBV7-2 and TRBJ1-5): GAGVSQSPSNKVTEKGKDVELRCDPISGHTALYWYRQSLGQGLEFLIYFQGNSAPDKSGLPSDRFSAERTGGSVSTLTIQRTQQEDSAVYLCASSSMSGGQPQHFGDGTRLSIL.